This is a list of T cell receptor beta chains from one sample in a study of spatial heterogeneity in lung cancer. TCRdb processed the 5' RACE reads anew with MiXCR; each CDR3 protein has one entry. The data hold about 2,200 distinct CDR3 sequences, with about 17% observed a single time. The source was PBMCs, collected at surgery. These receptors all come from a male donor with early-stage non-small cell lung cancer. Each CDR3 is given with its conserved first and last residue. The D gene is left open where the match is weak. A row's size may be missing; if present it is once, few, many or a size class.

v_call	j_call	d_call	clone_size	cdr3_aa	cdr3_nt
TRBV7-9	TRBJ1-4	NA	few	CASSLRREDEKLFF	TGTGCCAGCAGCTTAAGGAGGGAAGATGAAAAACTGTTTTTT
TRBV28	TRBJ2-5	NA	many	CASSDSELGQYF	TGTGCCAGCAGTGATAGCGAGCTAGGCCAGTACTTC
TRBV28	TRBJ2-1	NA	NA	CASSLVRNNEQFF	TGTGCCAGCAGTTTAGTTCGGAACAATGAGCAGTTCTTC
TRBV10-3	TRBJ2-3	NA	few	CAISGGPLDTQYF	TGTGCCATCAGTGGGGGACCTCTCGATACGCAGTATTTT
TRBV28	TRBJ1-1	NA	NA	CASSLGSEAFF	TGTGCCAGCAGTTTAGGCTCCGAAGCTTTCTTT
TRBV4-2	TRBJ2-1	TRBD2	medium-sized	CASSQEAGLVNEQFF	TGTGCCAGCAGCCAAGAAGCAGGACTAGTGAATGAGCAGTTCTTC
TRBV19	TRBJ2-7	NA	many	CASSILAGSEQYF	TGTGCCAGTAGTATTCTCGCAGGTAGCGAGCAGTACTTC
TRBV20-1	TRBJ1-3	NA	medium-sized	CSARDSGGPGNTIYF	TGCAGTGCTAGAGATAGTGGGGGGCCCGGAAACACCATATATTTT
TRBV29-1	TRBJ2-7	TRBD1	NA	CSVALGTGVYEQYF	TGCAGCGTGGCCCTTGGGACAGGGGTTTACGAGCAGTACTTC
TRBV7-2	TRBJ1-1	NA	medium-sized	CASSLYRENTEAFF	TGTGCCAGCAGCTTATATAGGGAGAACACTGAAGCTTTCTTT
TRBV20-1	TRBJ1-5	NA	medium-sized	CSATPQTSRDQPQHF	TGCAGTGCTACTCCTCAGACAAGCCGAGACCAGCCCCAGCATTTT
TRBV20-1	TRBJ2-1	TRBD2	medium-sized	CSARHGGEVYNEQFF	TGCAGTGCCCGACACGGGGGGGAGGTATACAATGAGCAGTTCTTC
TRBV10-3	TRBJ2-2	NA	few	CAISESGRSGELFF	TGTGCCATCAGTGAGTCGGGCCGCTCCGGGGAGCTGTTTTTT
TRBV7-8	TRBJ2-2	NA	NA	CASSFGGAGELFF	TGTGCCAGCAGCTTCGGGGGTGCCGGGGAGCTGTTTTTT
TRBV18	TRBJ2-2	NA	medium-sized	CASSPAGELFF	TGTGCCAGCTCCCCCGCCGGGGAGCTGTTTTTT
TRBV10-3	TRBJ1-1	NA	medium-sized	CAIRSSTIGGTEAFF	TGTGCCATCAGATCATCAACCATTGGGGGCACTGAAGCTTTCTTT
TRBV30	TRBJ1-5	NA	many	CAWSRGDQPQHF	TGTGCCTGGAGTCGCGGGGATCAGCCCCAGCATTTT
TRBV2	TRBJ2-2	NA	NA	CASSEGNLNTGELFF	TGTGCCAGCAGTGAGGGGAACCTAAACACCGGGGAGCTGTTTTTT
TRBV15	TRBJ2-3	NA	many	CATSVSTDTQYF	TGTGCCACCAGCGTTAGTACAGATACGCAGTATTTT
TRBV2	TRBJ2-7	NA	NA	CASSEQNREQYF	TGTGCCAGCAGTGAACAGAATCGCGAGCAGTACTTC
TRBV2	TRBJ2-3	TRBD2	NA	CASIHRTSGRRPQADTQYF	TGTGCCAGCATTCATCGAACTAGCGGGAGGAGGCCCCAGGCCGATACGCAGTATTTT
TRBV30	TRBJ2-7	NA	medium-sized	CAWSAWARRYEQYF	TGTGCCTGGAGTGCGTGGGCAAGAAGATACGAGCAGTACTTC
TRBV4-3	TRBJ1-4	TRBD1	NA	CASSPRSRAGTGDFEKLFF	TGCGCCAGCAGCCCCAGGAGCAGGGCCGGGACAGGGGACTTTGAAAAACTGTTTTTT
TRBV29-1	TRBJ2-7	TRBD1	NA	CSVEGTGSDEQYF	TGCAGCGTTGAAGGGACAGGGAGCGACGAGCAGTACTTC
TRBV25-1	TRBJ1-1	NA	many	CASSESAGRHTEAFF	TGTGCCAGCAGTGAATCGGCAGGGCGACACACTGAAGCTTTCTTT
TRBV11-3	TRBJ2-2	NA	NA	CASSLGATTNTGELFF	TGTGCCAGCAGCCTCGGTGCGACAACGAACACCGGGGAGCTGTTTTTT
TRBV7-2	TRBJ2-1	NA	medium-sized	CASSLELIYNEQFF	TGTGCCAGCAGCTTAGAGTTGATCTACAATGAGCAGTTCTTC
TRBV5-1	TRBJ2-2	TRBD1	many	CASSDGTGPGELFF	TGCGCCAGCAGCGACGGGACAGGCCCCGGGGAGCTGTTTTTT
TRBV7-2	TRBJ2-1	NA	few	CASSLTTVYNEQFF	TGTGCCAGCAGCTTGACGACAGTCTACAATGAGCAGTTCTTC
TRBV10-3	TRBJ1-1	NA	many	CAISVGSSTEAFF	TGTGCCATCAGTGTAGGCAGTTCGACTGAAGCTTTCTTT
TRBV9	TRBJ2-2	NA	medium-sized	CASSVGIQANTGELFF	TGTGCCAGCAGCGTAGGGATACAGGCGAACACCGGGGAGCTGTTTTTT
TRBV20-1	TRBJ2-3	TRBD2	NA	CSAVAGGRRTDTQYF	TGCAGTGCTGTGGCGGGAGGGAGGCGCACAGATACGCAGTATTTT
TRBV2	TRBJ2-5	NA	medium-sized	CASGWGETQYF	TGTGCCAGCGGTTGGGGGGAGACCCAGTACTTC
TRBV20-1	TRBJ2-7	NA	many	CSATGEGYEQYF	TGCAGTGCTACAGGGGAAGGATACGAGCAGTACTTC
TRBV19	TRBJ2-7	TRBD1	many	CASRHPGQGSEQYF	TGTGCCAGTAGACACCCGGGACAGGGATCCGAGCAGTACTTC
TRBV7-2	TRBJ2-1	TRBD1	NA	CASSLAGGWGNEQFF	TGTGCCAGCAGCCTAGCAGGGGGCTGGGGAAATGAGCAGTTCTTC
TRBV7-9	TRBJ2-7	TRBD1	NA	CASSSDTGTGTYEQYF	TGTGCCAGCAGCTCAGATACCGGGACAGGGACTTACGAGCAGTACTTC
TRBV27	TRBJ1-3	NA	NA	CASSLGSPGTGNTIYF	TGTGCCAGCAGTTTAGGGTCACCCGGGACTGGAAACACCATATATTTT
TRBV7-8	TRBJ2-7	TRBD2	many	CASSSSTSGTRGTF	TGTGCCAGCAGCTCATCTACTAGCGGGACTCGGGGGACTTTC
TRBV9	TRBJ2-5	NA	few	CASSERGEVQETQYF	TGTGCCAGCAGTGAAAGGGGGGAGGTCCAAGAGACCCAGTACTTC
TRBV7-9	TRBJ1-1	NA	many	CASSLGTTEAFF	TGTGCCAGCAGCTTAGGGACGACTGAAGCTTTCTTT
TRBV4-1	TRBJ2-5	NA	once	CASSQGPTYQETQYF	TGCGCCAGCAGCCAAGGTCCTACCTACCAAGAGACCCAGTACTTC
TRBV4-1	TRBJ2-5	NA	many	CASSQTGTIQETQYF	TGCGCCAGCAGCCAGACCGGGACAATTCAAGAGACCCAGTACTTC
TRBV20-1	TRBJ2-5	NA	few	CSASTQGQIRGTQYF	TGCAGTGCTAGTACTCAAGGACAAATCAGGGGGACCCAGTACTTC
TRBV7-2	TRBJ1-1	NA	many	CASSLDPGSTEAFF	TGTGCCAGCAGCTTAGACCCCGGTTCCACTGAAGCTTTCTTT
TRBV7-9	TRBJ2-7	NA	many	CASSLGGGEQYF	TGTGCCAGCAGCTTGGGGGGCGGCGAGCAGTACTTC
TRBV5-6	TRBJ1-2	NA	medium-sized	CASSLVVGGYTF	TGTGCCAGCAGCTTGGTGGTGGGTGGCTACACCTTC
TRBV23-1	TRBJ1-5	NA	medium-sized	CASSPTRRIENSNQPQHF	TGCGCCAGCAGTCCCACCCGACGGATAGAGAATAGCAATCAGCCCCAGCATTTT
TRBV27	TRBJ2-7	NA	NA	CASSLSIKGGLQYF	TGTGCCAGCAGTTTATCGATAAAGGGGGGCCTGCAGTACTTC